This entry is about one T cell receptor beta chain. Antigen specificity is unknown. The sample is drawn from a study of beta chain features in type 1 diabetes. In the study overall: Healthy donors, compared against patients, showed similar age, gender and cell yields.

Study-wide results and caveats: Unsettled here was the matter of whether HLA type influences TCRB rearrangement. Comparison showed that naive, central memory and Treg TCRB repertoires appeared more similar among patients than among healthy donors. TCRB CDR3 length was moderately but significantly reduced in all four CD4+ subsets of Type 1 diabetes patients.

This CDR3 region has 14 residues. The V and J ends lost 5 bases and 5 bases, in that order; junction bases with no gene match: 5. Per the germline V gene, CDR1 is ENHRY and CDR2 is SYGVKD. The study reverse transcribed the entire isolated RNA, so it sequenced expressed TCRB transcripts. Clones were sequenced by immunoSEQ multiplex PCR, and TCRdb holds only the in-frame ones, with some missing. Of 200,000 to 300,000 clones listed, roughly 22% are singletons. The clonotype was recovered from a woman between 40 and 50 years old with type 1 diabetes. The rearrangement uses TRBV10-3 and TRBJ2-5, with TRBD2 identical over 10 bases. The sample taken for sequencing was naive CD4+ T cells from blood. This CDR3 is CAISPGLATETQYF. In DNA, the CDR3 is TGTGCCATCAGTCCGGGACTAGCGACCGAGACCCAGTACTTC.